The 26 T cell receptor beta chains listed next were all sequenced from one sample in a study of T cells in Graves' hyperthyroidism and ophthalmopathy. Using RNA transcripts as the source, TCR beta CDR3 regions were amplified. TCR CDR3 regions were first amplified by RT-PCR with HTBI primers. In TCRdb, the multiplex PCR reads were re-called with MiXCR into one record per CDR3 protein. The profile shows fewer than 400,000 distinct CDR3 sequences, around a sixth of them singletons. Sequencing used blood. Receptor source: a young woman with Graves' hyperthyroidism that later progressed to Graves' ophthalmopathy.

This clonotype was recorded at least ten times. The V gene is TRBV27, the J gene TRBJ2-3, with TRBD2 identical over 9 bases. CDR3 length equals 13 residues. Germline V gives CDR1 MNHEY, CDR2 SMNVEV (reference sequence). Unmatched junction bases numbered 2, after V lost 5 bases and J lost 5 bases. The CDR3 is CASSTTSGDTQYF. The CDR3 coding sequence is TGTGCCAGCAGTACGACTAGCGGAGATACGCAGTATTTT.

This clonotype has a count of ten or more. The chain carries TRBV20-1 and TRBJ2-7, with 9 positions matching TRBD2. Trimming at V came to 3 bases and at J to 0 bases, leaving 6 bases not matched to a gene. Germline V gene lookup returns CDR1 DFQATT and CDR2 SNEGSKA (reference sequence). The CDR3 spans 15 residues. The CDR3 region is CSASTHSGSSYEQYF. The CDR3 DNA is TGCAGTGCTAGTACCCATAGCGGGAGCTCCTACGAGCAGTACTTC.

The CDR3 loop is CASSQGPLAGGYEQYF. In DNA, the CDR3 is TGCGCCAGCAGCCAAGGGCCACTAGCGGGAGGTTACGAGCAGTACTTC. The V call is TRBV4-3, the J call TRBJ2-7; TRBD2 agrees at 12 bases. The V gene end was trimmed by 1 base and the J gene end by 4 bases; junction bases not matched to a gene: 5. CDR3 length equals 16 residues. Germline V CDR1 and CDR2: LGHNA, YSLEER.

The chain joins TRBV5-1 to TRBJ1-5; D unresolved. The CDR3 has 13 amino acids. Trimming left V 3 bases short and J 2 bases short, with 6 bases between. Germline V gene lookup returns CDR1 SGHRS and CDR2 YFSETQ. CDR3 in amino acids: CASSSDRNQPQHF. The CDR3 bases are TGCGCCAGCAGCTCCGATCGCAATCAGCCCCAGCATTTT.

The chain joins TRBV24-1 to TRBJ2-2; 8 bases align to TRBD1. CDR1 KGHDR and CDR2 SFDVKD come from the germline V gene. The CDR3 extends over 19 amino acids. V lost 3 bases, J lost 1 base, and 12 bases stayed unmatched. CDR3 protein: CATSDTGRGQGVNTGELFF. DNA of the CDR3: TGTGCCACCAGTGATACCGGTCGTGGACAGGGAGTGAACACCGGGGAGCTGTTTTTT.

The chain is built from TRBV5-1 and TRBJ1-1; D is undetermined. The CDR3 totals 13 residues. Trimming removed 4 bases from V and 0 bases from J, with 7 bases in between. Germline lookup yields CDR1 SGHRS and CDR2 YFSETQ. The CDR3 coding sequence is TGCGCCAGCAGCCCGGACGTGAACACTGAAGCTTTCTTT. Amino acids: CASSPDVNTEAFF.

This clonotype was recorded at least ten times. V gene TRBV5-1 combines with J gene TRBJ2-2; no clear D gene. Germline-derived CDR1 and CDR2 are SGHRS and YFSETQ. This CDR3 region has 15 residues. V shed 1 base and J shed 2 bases, with 9 bases lying between them. The CDR3 loop is CASSLYQANTGELFF. In nucleotides, the CDR3 is TGCGCCAGCAGCTTGTATCAGGCTAACACCGGGGAGCTGTTTTTT.

V gene TRBV5-4 combines with J gene TRBJ2-2, with TRBD1 identical over 8 bases. Germline V gene lookup returns CDR1 SGHNT and CDR2 YYREEE (reference sequence). The CDR3 consists of 14 residues. J gave up 3 bases and V 4 bases, and 2 bases lay outside the gene matches. The DNA of the CDR3 is TGTGCCAGCAGCGTGGGACAGGACACCGGGGAGCTGTTTTTT. It encodes CASSVGQDTGELFF.

The gene calls are TRBV4-1 and TRBJ2-7; D is uncertain. Trimming removed 4 bases from V and 2 bases from J, with 9 bases in between. Germline CDR1 is MGHRA and CDR2 is YSYEKL. The CDR3 has 13 residues. The CDR3 DNA follows: TGCGCCAGCAGCCCCATTTCAACCTACGAGCAGTACTTC. It translates to CASSPISTYEQYF.

This clonotype was counted ten times or more. The V call is TRBV27, the J call TRBJ2-1, with TRBD1 matching 7 bases. This CDR3 spans 16 amino acids. The germline V gene encodes CDR1 MNHEY and CDR2 SMNVEV (reference sequence). V lost 5 bases, J lost 0 bases, and 7 bases stayed unmatched. The DNA for the CDR3 is TGTGCCAGCAGTCCCCAACAGGGGCCCTCCTACAATGAGCAGTTCTTC. Its translation is CASSPQQGPSYNEQFF.

This clonotype was seen more than once but under ten times. This chain connects TRBV6-1 to TRBJ1-5; D call uncertain. CDR3 size: 16 residues. Per the germline V gene, CDR1 is MNHNS and CDR2 is SASEGT. With 2 bases removed from V and 0 bases from J, the gap between germline ends came to 11 bases. CDR3 sequence: CASSELAVRSNQPQHF. In DNA form, the CDR3 reads TGTGCCAGCAGTGAATTGGCAGTACGTAGCAATCAGCCCCAGCATTTT.

With respect to this clonotype: A much larger clone lies a single base off, so this may be a read error. The chain has TRBV7-9 and TRBJ2-5; 11 bases are shared with TRBD1. The V gene's germline CDR1 is SEHNR and CDR2 FQNEAQ (reference sequence). The V gene end was trimmed by 5 bases and the J gene end by 7 bases; junction bases not matched to a gene: 12. The CDR3 runs to 16 residues. The CDR3 is CASSLVGQGAGGTQYF. As DNA, the CDR3 is TGTGCCAGCAGCCTGGTAGGACAGGGGGCCGGAGGGACCCAGTACTTC.

This clonotype showed up many times. J is TRBJ2-3 and V is TRBV18; D not certain. The CDR3 sequence is 16 residues long. CDR1 is KGHSH, CDR2 LQKENI, per germline. With 3 bases removed from V and 1 base from J, the gap between germline ends came to 14 bases. The CDR3 DNA is TGTGCCAGCTCACCCCAGGCGCCACCTCGCACAGATACGCAGTATTTT. Translating gives CASSPQAPPRTDTQYF. The full variable domain, completed using reference TRBV18 and TRBJ2-3, is NAGVMQNPRHLVRRRGQEARLRCSPMKGHSHVYWYRQLPEEGLKFMVYLQKENIIDESGMPKERFSAEFPKEGPSILRIQQVVRGDSAAYFCASSPQAPPRTDTQYFGPGTRLTVL.

The chain employs TRBV7-2 and TRBJ2-1, with 10 bases lining up with TRBD2. The CDR3 is 15 amino acids. Germline loops: CDR1 SGHTA, CDR2 FQGNSA. J was trimmed by 8 bases and V by 7 bases; bases with no gene match: 11. The DNA of the CDR3 is TGTGCCAGCACCGAACCAGCGGGAGGGCCGCATGAGCAGTTCTTC. This gives the protein CASTEPAGGPHEQFF.

The chain couples TRBV5-5 to TRBJ2-3, with a possible D match to TRBD1 (5 bases). The CDR3 contains 16 residues. Deletions cut 1 base from V and 2 bases from J, with 14 bases between. Per the germline V gene, CDR1 is SGHKS and CDR2 is YYEKEE (reference sequence). The CDR3 DNA is TGTGCCAGCAGCTTGTCCGAGACAGAAAACACAGATACGCAGTATTTT. This gives the protein CASSLSETENTDTQYF. The full variable domain, with the rest looked up from reference TRBV5-5 and TRBJ2-3, is DAGVTQSPTHLIKTRGQQVTLRCSPISGHKSVSWYQQVLGQGPQFIFQYYEKEERGRGNFPDRFSARQFPNYSSELNVNALLLGDSALYLCASSLSETENTDTQYFGPGTRLTVL.

Many counts were recorded for this clonotype. The chain combines TRBV20-1 with TRBJ1-2, with no clear D. Germline CDR1 is DFQATT and CDR2 is SNEGSKA (reference sequence). This CDR3 is built from 15 residues. Trimming took off 3 bases at V and 6 bases at J, with 20 bases between the two ends. Here the CDR3 reads CSASSPGTRSHGYTF. CDR3 nucleotide sequence: TGCAGTGCTAGCTCTCCGGGAACCCGCTCGCATGGCTACACCTTC.

In its sample, this clonotype was seen a few times. The J gene is TRBJ2-7, the V gene TRBV5-4; D remains ambiguous. This CDR3 is 13 amino acids long. Germline V gene lookup returns CDR1 SGHNT and CDR2 YYREEE (reference sequence). With 0 bases removed from V and 7 bases from J, the gap between germline ends came to 11 bases. In nucleotides, the CDR3 is TGTGCCAGCAGCTTGGTTCCGGCGGCTGAGCAGTACTTC. Translating gives CASSLVPAAEQYF.

V gene TRBV6-2 or TRBV6-3 combines with J gene TRBJ2-2; tentative D call: TRBD2 (6 bases). The ends were cut back, 7 bases at V and 5 bases at J, with 11 bases in the middle. The CDR3 is made up of 13 amino acids. Per the germline V gene, CDR1 is MNHEY and CDR2 is SVGEGT. The CDR3: CASTGAGTGELFF. DNA of the CDR3: TGTGCCAGCACCGGGGCGGGGACCGGGGAGCTGTTTTTT.

This chain joins TRBV19 and TRBJ2-1, with 8 bases matching TRBD2. The CDR3 sequence is 17 residues long. Losses at the gene ends were 7 bases for V and 0 bases for J; bases not matched to a gene: 11. Germline CDR1 and CDR2: LNHDA and SQIVND (reference sequence). The CDR3 region has the DNA TGTGCCAGTACCACGTCGGGACTAGTCAGCTCCTACAATGAGCAGTTCTTC. Translating gives CASTTSGLVSSYNEQFF.

This clonotype was seen repeatedly, ten times or more. The chain recombines TRBV7-8 with TRBJ2-1; no clear D gene. V was pared by 5 bases and J by 3 bases, with 11 bases between. CDR1 is SGHVS and CDR2 is FQNEAQ in the germline V gene. This CDR3 spans 14 amino acids. The CDR3 protein is CASSPPRNYNEQFF. CDR3 in DNA: TGTGCCAGCAGCCCCCCTCGGAACTACAATGAGCAGTTCTTC.

This chain connects TRBV4-1 to TRBJ2-1; 10 bases line up with TRBD2. The CDR3 totals 16 residues. V shed 5 bases and J 4 bases; nucleotides not matched to a gene: 8. CDR1 MGHRA and CDR2 YSYEKL come from the germline V gene. The CDR3: CASSEGLAYNYNEQFF. In DNA, the CDR3 is TGCGCCAGCAGCGAGGGACTAGCGTACAATTACAATGAGCAGTTCTTC.

Ten or more counts support this clonotype. The chain links TRBV20-1 to TRBJ2-5, with D possibly TRBD2 on 5 matching bases. Trimming removed 3 bases from V and 6 bases from J, with 14 bases in between. The CDR3 runs to 13 residues. Germline V gene sequence: CDR1 DFQATT, CDR2 SNEGSKA (reference sequence). CDR3 amino acids: CSARREGPQTQYF. CDR3 coding DNA: TGCAGTGCTAGGAGAGAGGGCCCTCAGACCCAGTACTTC.

This clonotype was recorded a few times. The V gene is TRBV13, the J gene TRBJ2-7; D not resolved. CDR1 is PRHDT and CDR2 is FYEKMQ in the germline V gene (reference sequence). The CDR3 sequence is 13 residues long. V lost 5 bases to trimming and J lost 4 bases, with 12 bases between them. CDR3 protein: CASSLSMGYEQYF. In DNA, the CDR3 is TGTGCCAGCAGCCTATCAATGGGGTACGAGCAGTACTTC.

The gene calls are TRBV28 and TRBJ2-4, with 7 bases that match TRBD1. Germline assignment: CDR1 MDHEN and CDR2 SYDVKM. The V and J ends lost 5 bases and 0 bases, in that order; junction bases with no gene match: 4. The CDR3 consists of 15 residues. Here the CDR3 reads CASSITGVAKNIQYF. The CDR3, as DNA: TGTGCCAGCAGTATCACAGGGGTAGCCAAAAACATTCAGTACTTC.

At least ten counts were recorded for this clonotype. This rearrangement joins TRBV12-3 or TRBV12-4 to TRBJ2-2, with TRBD2 identical over 11 bases. V was pared by 7 bases and J by 6 bases, with 7 bases of the junction left unmatched. CDR3 length equals 15 residues. The CDR3 loop reads CASTIAGGTSGELFF. The CDR3 DNA reads TGTGCCAGCACCATAGCGGGAGGGACGTCCGGGGAGCTGTTTTTT.

This clonotype was seen a handful of times. V gene TRBV7-9 combines with J gene TRBJ2-2; TRBD1 matches 8 bases. The V segment lost 5 bases and the J segment 3 bases; nucleotides outside the gene matches: 2. Germline V gives CDR1 SEHNR, CDR2 FQNEAQ (reference sequence). The CDR3 covers 14 residues. The DNA of the CDR3 is TGTGCCAGCAGCGTACAGGGGGACACCGGGGAGCTGTTTTTT. This codes for CASSVQGDTGELFF.